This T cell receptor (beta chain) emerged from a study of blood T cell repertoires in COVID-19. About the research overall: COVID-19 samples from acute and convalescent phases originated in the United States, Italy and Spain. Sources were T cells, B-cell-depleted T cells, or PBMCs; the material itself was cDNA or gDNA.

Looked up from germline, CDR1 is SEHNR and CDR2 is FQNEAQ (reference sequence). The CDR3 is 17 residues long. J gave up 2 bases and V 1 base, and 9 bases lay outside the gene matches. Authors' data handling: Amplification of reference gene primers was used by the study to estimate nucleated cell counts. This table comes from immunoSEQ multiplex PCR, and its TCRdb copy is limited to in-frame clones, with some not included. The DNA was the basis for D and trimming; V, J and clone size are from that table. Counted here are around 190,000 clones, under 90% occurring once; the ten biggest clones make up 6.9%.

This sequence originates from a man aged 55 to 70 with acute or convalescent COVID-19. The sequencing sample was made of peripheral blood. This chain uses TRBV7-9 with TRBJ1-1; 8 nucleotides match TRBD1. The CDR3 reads CASSLGWTGTSNTEAFF. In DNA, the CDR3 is TGTGCCAGCAGCTTAGGGTGGACAGGGACCTCTAACACTGAAGCTTTCTTT.